This paragraph covers one T cell receptor beta chain sequence. The CDR3 length is 13 residues. Per the germline V gene, CDR1 is SGHAT and CDR2 is FQNNGV. V shed 6 bases, J shed 2 bases, and the junction held 3 bases outside the gene matches. Authors' analysis steps: Amplification with reference gene primers provided the estimates of nucleated cell counts. TCRdb keeps only in-frame clones here, not all; method: immunoSEQ multiplex PCR. V, J and clone size derive from that table, while D and trimming were established from the DNA sequence. Among approximately 100,000 clones, more than 70% were seen once, and the ten largest hold roughly 15%. The sample originates from a study of blood T cell repertoires in COVID-19. Overall study: Researchers got acute and convalescent COVID-19 samples from the United States, Italy and Spain.

The chain couples TRBV11-2 to TRBJ2-5; TRBD1 aligns across 7 bases. Sequenced: peripheral blood. This sequence originates from a woman in her 70s with acute or convalescent COVID-19. CDR3 sequence (DNA): TGTGCCAGCAGACCACAGGGGCAAGAGACCCAGTACTTC. Residues: CASRPQGQETQYF.